This TCR beta chain was found in a study of neurological immune-mediated disorders. The wider study: The multiple sclerosis group of roughly 34 included around 30 relapsing-remitting and 3 secondary progressive patients.

CDR1 GTSNPN and CDR2 SVGIG come from the germline V gene (reference sequence). Germline trimming cut 2 bases from V and 8 bases from J; bases unmatched to any gene: 15. This CDR3 contains 16 residues. This clonotype was seen at least ten times. A single record per CDR3 protein comes from TCRdb applying MiXCR to the 5' RACE reads. This sample has 45,000 to 70,000 distinct CDR3 sequences, with roughly 4.4% found just once. Specimen: PBMCs. The chain joins TRBV30 to TRBJ1-2, with 9 bases identical to TRBD1. This clonotype originated in a man in his fifties with multiple sclerosis. The CDR3 loop reads CAWSPPLTGTGNGYTF. The CDR3 DNA follows: TGTGCCTGGAGTCCCCCCCTTACCGGGACAGGGAACGGCTACACCTTC.